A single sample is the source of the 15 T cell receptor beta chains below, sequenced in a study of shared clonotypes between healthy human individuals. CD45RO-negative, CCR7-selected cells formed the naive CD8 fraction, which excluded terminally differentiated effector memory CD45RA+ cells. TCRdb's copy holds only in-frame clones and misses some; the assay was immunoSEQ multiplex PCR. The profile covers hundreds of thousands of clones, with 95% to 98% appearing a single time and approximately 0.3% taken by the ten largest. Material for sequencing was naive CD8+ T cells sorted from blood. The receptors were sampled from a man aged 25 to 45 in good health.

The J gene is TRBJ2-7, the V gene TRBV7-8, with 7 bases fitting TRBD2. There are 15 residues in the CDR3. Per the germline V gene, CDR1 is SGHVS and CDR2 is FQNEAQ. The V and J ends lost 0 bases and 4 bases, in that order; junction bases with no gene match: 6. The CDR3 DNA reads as TGTGCCAGCAGCTTAGCGGGAGGGTCTATGTACGAGCAGTACTTC. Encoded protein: CASSLAGGSMYEQYF.

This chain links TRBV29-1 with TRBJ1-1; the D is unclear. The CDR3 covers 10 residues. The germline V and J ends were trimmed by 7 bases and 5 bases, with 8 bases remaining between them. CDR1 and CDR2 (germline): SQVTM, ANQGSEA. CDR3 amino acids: CSALGTEAFF. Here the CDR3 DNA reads TGCAGCGCACTGGGGACTGAAGCTTTCTTT.

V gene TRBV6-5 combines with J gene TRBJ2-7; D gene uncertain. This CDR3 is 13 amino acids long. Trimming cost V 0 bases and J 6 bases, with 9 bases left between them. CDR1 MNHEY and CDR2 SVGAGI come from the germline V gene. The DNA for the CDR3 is TGTGCCAGCAGTTACTCCGAGTCGAGCGAGCAGTACTTC. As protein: CASSYSESSEQYF.

Here the CDR3 reads CASSPFNQLEETQYF. CDR3 nucleotide sequence: TGTGCCAGCAGTCCGTTTAACCAGCTGGAAGAGACCCAGTACTTC. This rearrangement joins TRBV28 to TRBJ2-5, with D unclear. This CDR3 spans 15 amino acids. The V gene's germline CDR1 is MDHEN and CDR2 SYDVKM. Trimming took off 5 bases at V and 3 bases at J, with 16 bases between the two ends. Variable domain in full (rest from reference TRBV28 and TRBJ2-5): DVKVTQSSRYLVKRTGEKVFLECVQDMDHENMFWYRQDPGLGLRLIYFSYDVKMKEKGDIPEGYSVSREKKERFSLILESASTNQTSMYLCASSPFNQLEETQYFGPGTRLLVL.

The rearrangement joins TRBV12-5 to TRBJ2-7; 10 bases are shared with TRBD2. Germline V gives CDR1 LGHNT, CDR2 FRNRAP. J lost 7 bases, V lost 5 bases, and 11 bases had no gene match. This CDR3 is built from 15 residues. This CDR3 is CASGPGTSDENEQYF. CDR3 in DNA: TGTGCTAGTGGTCCTGGGACTAGCGACGAAAATGAGCAGTACTTC.

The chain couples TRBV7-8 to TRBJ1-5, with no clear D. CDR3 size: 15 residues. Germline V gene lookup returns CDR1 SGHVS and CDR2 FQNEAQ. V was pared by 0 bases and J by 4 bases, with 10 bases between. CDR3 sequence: CASSLAVGINQPQHF. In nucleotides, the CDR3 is TGTGCCAGCAGCTTAGCGGTGGGGATTAATCAGCCCCAGCATTTT.

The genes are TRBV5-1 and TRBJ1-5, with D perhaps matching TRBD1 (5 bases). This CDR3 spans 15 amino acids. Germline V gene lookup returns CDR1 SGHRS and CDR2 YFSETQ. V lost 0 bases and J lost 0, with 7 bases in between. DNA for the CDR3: TGCGCCAGCAGCTTGGAGGGGTCTAGCAATCAGCCCCAGCATTTT. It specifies CASSLEGSSNQPQHF.

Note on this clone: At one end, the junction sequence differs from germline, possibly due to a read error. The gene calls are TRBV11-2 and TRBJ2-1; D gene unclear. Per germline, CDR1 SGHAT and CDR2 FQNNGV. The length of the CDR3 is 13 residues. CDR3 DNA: TGTGCCAGCAGCTTAGAAGTCTACCATGAGCAGTTCTTC. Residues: CASSLEVYHEQFF.

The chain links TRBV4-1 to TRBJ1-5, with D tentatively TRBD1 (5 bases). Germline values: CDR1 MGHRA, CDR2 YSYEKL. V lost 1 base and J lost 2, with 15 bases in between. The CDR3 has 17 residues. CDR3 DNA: TGCGCCAGCAGCCAAGCCCTCCCCACCAGGGGCAATCAGCCCCAGCATTTT. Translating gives CASSQALPTRGNQPQHF.

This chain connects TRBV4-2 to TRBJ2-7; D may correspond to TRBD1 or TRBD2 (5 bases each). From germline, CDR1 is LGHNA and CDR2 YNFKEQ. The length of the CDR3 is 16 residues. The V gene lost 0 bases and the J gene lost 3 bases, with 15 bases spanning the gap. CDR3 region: CASSQEPGTTIYEQYF. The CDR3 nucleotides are TGTGCCAGCAGCCAAGAACCCGGGACCACCATCTACGAGCAGTACTTC.

CDR3 DNA: TGTGCCAGCTCACCACCTGGGGGAGATTCAGAGACCCAGTACTTC. It codes for CASSPPGGDSETQYF. The chain uses TRBV18 and TRBJ2-5; D tentatively reads TRBD1 or TRBD2 (5 bases each). The germline CDR1 and CDR2 sequences are KGHSH and LQKENI. Between the trimmed V and J ends, which lost 0 bases and 4 bases, there was a span of 12 bases. The CDR3 totals 15 residues.

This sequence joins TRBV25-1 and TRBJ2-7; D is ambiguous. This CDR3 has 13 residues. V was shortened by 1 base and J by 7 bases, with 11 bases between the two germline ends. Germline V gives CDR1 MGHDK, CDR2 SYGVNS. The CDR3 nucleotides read TGTGCCAGCAGTGAATTGGGGTTAAGGGAGCAGTACTTC. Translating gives CASSELGLREQYF.

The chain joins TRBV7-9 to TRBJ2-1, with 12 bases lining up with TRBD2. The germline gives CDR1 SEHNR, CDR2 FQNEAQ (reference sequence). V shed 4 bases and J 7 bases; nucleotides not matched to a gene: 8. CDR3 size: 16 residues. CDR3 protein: CASSSRTSGNLNEQFF. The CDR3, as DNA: TGTGCCAGCAGCTCTCGGACTAGCGGGAACTTGAATGAGCAGTTCTTC.

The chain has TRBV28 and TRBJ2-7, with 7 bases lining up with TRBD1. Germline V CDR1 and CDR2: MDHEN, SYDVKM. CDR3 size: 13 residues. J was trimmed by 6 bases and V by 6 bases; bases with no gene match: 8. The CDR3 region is CASSLDRPLEQYF. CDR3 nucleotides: TGTGCCAGCAGCCTGGACAGGCCCCTCGAGCAGTACTTC.

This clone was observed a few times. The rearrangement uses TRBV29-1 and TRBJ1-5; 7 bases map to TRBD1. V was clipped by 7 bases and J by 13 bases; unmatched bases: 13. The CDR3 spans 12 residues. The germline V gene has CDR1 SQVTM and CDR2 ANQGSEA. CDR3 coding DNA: TGCAGCGGCCTCGGACAGGAGGGCGGGCAGCATTTT. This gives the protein CSGLGQEGGQHF. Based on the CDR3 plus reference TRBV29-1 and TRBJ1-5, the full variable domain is SAVISQKPSRDICQRGTSLTIQCQVDSQVTMMFWYRQQPGQSLTLIATANQGSEATYESGFVIDKFPISRPNLTFSTLTVSNMSPEDSSIYLCSGLGQEGGQHFGDGTRLSIL.